This T cell receptor (beta chain) derives from a study of blood T cell repertoires in COVID-19. For the study at large: Whether acute or convalescent, the COVID-19 samples came from the United States, Italy and Spain.

In the authors' workflow: Reference gene primer amplification gave estimated nucleated cell counts. The protocol was immunoSEQ multiplex PCR, while the TCRdb copy is restricted to in-frame clones and leaves out a portion. The DNA was the basis for D and trimming; V, J and clone size are from that table. The sample has 50,000 to 75,000 clones, around 77% seen once. The sample was peripheral blood. This clonotype originated in a man older than 75 with active or convalescent COVID-19.

The CDR3 region is CASSGDRGVWETQYF. CDR3 bases: TGTGCCAGCAGCGGTGACAGGGGCGTCTGGGAGACCCAGTACTTC. The chain uses TRBV5-6 and TRBJ2-5; 8 nucleotides agree with TRBD1. Germline assignment: CDR1 SGHDT and CDR2 YYEEEE. Trimming removed 4 bases from V and 5 bases from J; junction bases left unmatched: 10. The CDR3 totals 15 residues. Full variable domain (outside the CDR3, taken from reference TRBV5-6 and TRBJ2-5): DAGVTQSPTHLIKTRGQQVTLRCSPKSGHDTVSWYQQALGQGPQFIFQYYEEEERQRGNFPDRFSGHQFPNYSSELNVNALLLGDSALYLCASSGDRGVWETQYFGPGTRLLVL.